This entry is about one T cell receptor beta chain. The germline CDR1 and CDR2 sequences are SGHDN and FVKESK. The CDR3 spans 16 residues. J gave up 7 bases and V 1 base, and 3 bases lay outside the gene matches. Study processing details: Amplification from reference gene primers served as the basis for estimated nucleated cell counts. The repertoire was sequenced with immunoSEQ multiplex PCR; TCRdb's copy has only in-frame clones and lacks some. The V and J calls and clone size were taken over from that table, and D and trimming were inferred from the DNA. The table shows 250,000 to 350,000 clones, with approximately 90% occurring only once. Followed over time, Seattle patients had been enrolled while infection was active. These data originate in a study of blood T cell repertoires in COVID-19. Study summary: Acute and convalescent COVID-19 specimens originated in the United States, Italy and Spain. T cells, B-cell-depleted T cells, or PBMCs supplied cDNA or gDNA.

J is TRBJ2-1 and V is TRBV14, with 14 bases lining up with TRBD2. Sequenced: peripheral blood. The receptor was derived from a woman aged 50 to 65 with COVID-19, enrolled during active disease. The CDR3 loop is CASSQGLAGGQNEQFF. DNA for the CDR3: TGTGCCAGCAGCCAAGGACTAGCGGGAGGGCAGAATGAGCAGTTCTTC.